This T cell receptor beta chain was recorded in a study of cytomegalovirus exposure and HLA in healthy donors. The V and J ends lost 3 bases and 6 bases respectively, with 12 bases between them. The CDR3 spans 14 residues. The V gene's germline CDR1 is LNHNV and CDR2 YYDKDF (reference sequence). In the PCR, 60 Vbeta and 13 Jbeta primers were used. Libraries were prepared by immunoSEQ multiplex PCR; TCRdb keeps only in-frame clonotypes and omits some of them. The data contain about 190,000 clones, just under 75% of them singletons. Sequencing was done on a sample of PBMCs. The V call is TRBV15, the J call TRBJ1-5; D is unresolved. The sequence was collected from a woman in her 30s in good health and CMV-seropositive. As DNA, the CDR3 is TGTGCCACCAGCAGGGAAGAGGGATTTCAGCCCCAGCATTTT. Translation: CATSREEGFQPQHF.